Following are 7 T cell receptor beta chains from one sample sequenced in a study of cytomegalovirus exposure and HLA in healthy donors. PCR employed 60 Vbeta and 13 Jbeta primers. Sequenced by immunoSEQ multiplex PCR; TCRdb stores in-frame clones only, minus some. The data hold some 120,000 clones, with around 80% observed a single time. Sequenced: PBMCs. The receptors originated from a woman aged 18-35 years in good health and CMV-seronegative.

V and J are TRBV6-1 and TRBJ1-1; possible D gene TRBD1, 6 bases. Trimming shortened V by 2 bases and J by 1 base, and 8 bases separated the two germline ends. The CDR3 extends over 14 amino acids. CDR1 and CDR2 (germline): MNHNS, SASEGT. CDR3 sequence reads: CASSELGGNTEAFF. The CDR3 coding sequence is TGTGCCAGCAGTGAACTAGGGGGGAACACTGAAGCTTTCTTT.

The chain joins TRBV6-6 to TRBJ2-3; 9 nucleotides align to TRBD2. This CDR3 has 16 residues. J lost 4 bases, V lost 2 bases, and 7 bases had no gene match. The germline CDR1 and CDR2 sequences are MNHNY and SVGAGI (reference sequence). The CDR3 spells CASSYTSGGYPDTQYF. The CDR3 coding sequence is TGTGCCAGCAGTTACACGAGCGGGGGGTACCCAGATACGCAGTATTTT.

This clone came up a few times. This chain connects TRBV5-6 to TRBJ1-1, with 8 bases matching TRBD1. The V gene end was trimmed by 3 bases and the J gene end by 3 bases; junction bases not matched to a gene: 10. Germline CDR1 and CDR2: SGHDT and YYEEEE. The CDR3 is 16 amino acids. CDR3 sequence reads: CASSSQGARKDTEAFF. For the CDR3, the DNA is TGTGCCAGCAGCTCCCAGGGGGCTCGGAAGGACACTGAAGCTTTCTTT.

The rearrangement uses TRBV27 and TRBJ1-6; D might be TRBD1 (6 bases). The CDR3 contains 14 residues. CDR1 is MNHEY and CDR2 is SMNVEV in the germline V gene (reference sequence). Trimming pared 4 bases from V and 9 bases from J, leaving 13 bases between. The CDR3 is CASSSLGATSPLHF. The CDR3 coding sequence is TGTGCCAGCAGTTCCCTGGGGGCGACTTCACCCCTCCACTTT.

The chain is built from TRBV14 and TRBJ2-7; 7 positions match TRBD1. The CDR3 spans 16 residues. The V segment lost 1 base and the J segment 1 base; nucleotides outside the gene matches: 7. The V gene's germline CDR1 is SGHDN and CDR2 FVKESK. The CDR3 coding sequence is TGTGCCAGCAGCCAAGCCCCGGGACAGCTATCCTACGAGCAGTACTTC. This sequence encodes CASSQAPGQLSYEQYF.

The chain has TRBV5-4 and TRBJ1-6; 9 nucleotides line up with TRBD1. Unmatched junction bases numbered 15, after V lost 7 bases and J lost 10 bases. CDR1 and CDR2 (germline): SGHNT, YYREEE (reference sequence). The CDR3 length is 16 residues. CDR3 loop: CASFFRGQGFGSPLHF. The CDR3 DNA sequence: TGTGCCAGCTTTTTCCGGGGACAGGGTTTTGGATCACCCCTCCACTTT.

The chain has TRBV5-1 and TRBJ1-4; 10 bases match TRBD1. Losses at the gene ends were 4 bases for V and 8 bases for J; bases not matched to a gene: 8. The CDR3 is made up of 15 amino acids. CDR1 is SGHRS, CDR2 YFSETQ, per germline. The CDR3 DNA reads TGCGCCAGCAGCGGGACAGGGGCCTTTCAGGAAAAACTGTTTTTT. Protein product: CASSGTGAFQEKLFF. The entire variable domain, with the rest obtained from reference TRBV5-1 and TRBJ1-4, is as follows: KAGVTQTPRYLIKTRGQQVTLSCSPISGHRSVSWYQQTPGQGLQFLFEYFSETQRNKGNFPGRFSGRQFSNSRSEMNVSTLELGDSALYLCASSGTGAFQEKLFFGSGTQLSVL.